This is a list of T cell receptor beta chains from one sample in a study of shared clonotypes between healthy human individuals. Sequenced by immunoSEQ multiplex PCR; TCRdb stores in-frame clones only, minus some. Counted here are 2 million to 2.5 million clones, roughly 96% occurring once; the ten biggest clones make up more than 0.1%. Sequencing was performed on naive CD4+ T cells sorted from blood. The source is a man younger than 30 in good health. CDR3s include the opening cysteine and the closing phenylalanine or tryptophan. The D gene is left open where the match is weak. Not every row has a clone size; where given, it reads once, few, many or a size class.

cdr3_nt: TGTGCCAGCAGTAAGCGGGAGTCCTACAATGAGCAGTTCTTC
cdr3_aa: CASSKRESYNEQFF
j_call: TRBJ2-1
v_call: TRBV2
clone_size: .
d_call: TRBD2

cdr3_nt: TGTGCCTGGAACAGACAGGGGGCGAACACTGAAGCTTTCTTT
cdr3_aa: CAWNRQGANTEAFF
j_call: TRBJ1-1
v_call: TRBV30
clone_size: .
d_call: TRBD1

cdr3_nt: TGTGCCAGCAGCTTAGGGCCGGACAGGGTTCAGCCCCAGCATTTT
cdr3_aa: CASSLGPDRVQPQHF
j_call: TRBJ1-5
v_call: TRBV11-2
clone_size: .
d_call: TRBD1

cdr3_nt: TGTGCCAGCAGCCCATATCCACAGGCGGGGGGAGAGACCCAGTACTTC
cdr3_aa: CASSPYPQAGGETQYF
j_call: TRBJ2-5
v_call: TRBV5-4
clone_size: .
d_call: TRBD2

cdr3_nt: TGCGCCAGCAGTATACTCGGGACAGGGTCCCAAGAGACCCAGTACTTC
cdr3_aa: CASSILGTGSQETQYF
j_call: TRBJ2-5
v_call: TRBV5-1
clone_size: .
d_call: TRBD1

cdr3_nt: TGCGCCAGCAATTTATCGGTAAAGTGTCAGGGCAATCAGCCCCAGCATTTT
cdr3_aa: CASNLSVKCQGNQPQHF
j_call: TRBJ1-5
v_call: TRBV4-1
clone_size: .
d_call: .

cdr3_nt: TGCGCCAGCAGCCAATTTGGAACAGATACGCAGTATTTT
cdr3_aa: CASSQFGTDTQYF
j_call: TRBJ2-3
v_call: TRBV4-1
clone_size: .
d_call: .

cdr3_nt: TGTGCCAGCAGTTACACGGGACTAGCGGTACAGGAGCAGTACTTC
cdr3_aa: CASSYTGLAVQEQYF
j_call: TRBJ2-7
v_call: TRBV6-5
clone_size: .
d_call: TRBD2

cdr3_nt: TGTGCCAGCAGTTTCCCCCGAGGGCACTCCTATGGCTACACCTTC
cdr3_aa: CASSFPRGHSYGYTF
j_call: TRBJ1-2
v_call: TRBV28
clone_size: .
d_call: .

cdr3_nt: TGCGCCAGCAGCCGCCAAGGCAGGAATGAGCAGTTCTTC
cdr3_aa: CASSRQGRNEQFF
j_call: TRBJ2-1
v_call: TRBV4-3
clone_size: once
d_call: .

cdr3_nt: TGTGCCAGTATCCGAGGGGGGAATTTGGGCAATCAGCCCCAGCATTTT
cdr3_aa: CASIRGGNLGNQPQHF
j_call: TRBJ1-5
v_call: TRBV19
clone_size: .
d_call: .

cdr3_nt: TGTGCCAGCTCACCACCGTCAGGGAACTATGGCTACACCTTC
cdr3_aa: CASSPPSGNYGYTF
j_call: TRBJ1-2
v_call: TRBV18
clone_size: .
d_call: .

cdr3_nt: TGTGCCAGCAGCAACAGCGGGGGGTCCTACAATGAGCAGTTCTTC
cdr3_aa: CASSNSGGSYNEQFF
j_call: TRBJ2-1
v_call: TRBV27
clone_size: .
d_call: TRBD2

cdr3_nt: TGTGCCAGCAGCCAAGAGACAGGACGCTACGAGCAGTACTTC
cdr3_aa: CASSQETGRYEQYF
j_call: TRBJ2-7
v_call: TRBV14
clone_size: .
d_call: .

cdr3_nt: TGTGCTAGTGGTATCCCTCACGGAGGCTACACCTTC
cdr3_aa: CASGIPHGGYTF
j_call: TRBJ1-2
v_call: TRBV12-5
clone_size: .
d_call: .

cdr3_nt: TGTGCCAGCAGCTCCGGACAGGCCCGCACAGATACGCAGTATTTT
cdr3_aa: CASSSGQARTDTQYF
j_call: TRBJ2-3
v_call: TRBV7-3
clone_size: once
d_call: TRBD1

cdr3_nt: TGTGCCAGTATGTCGGGGACCACAGATACGCAGTATTTT
cdr3_aa: CASMSGTTDTQYF
j_call: TRBJ2-3
v_call: TRBV19
clone_size: .
d_call: .

cdr3_nt: TGTGCCAGCAGTTACACCCCGGGCACGCTGGGTGAAAAACTGTTTTTT
cdr3_aa: CASSYTPGTLGEKLFF
j_call: TRBJ1-4
v_call: TRBV6-6
clone_size: .
d_call: .

cdr3_nt: TGTGCCAGCAGTGACCCGACAGGGGGCGTTACCAAAAACATTCAGTACTTC
cdr3_aa: CASSDPTGGVTKNIQYF
j_call: TRBJ2-4
v_call: TRBV6-1
clone_size: .
d_call: TRBD1

cdr3_nt: TGTGCCAGCAGCTTACAACAGGGTGGCGAAAAACTGTTTTTT
cdr3_aa: CASSLQQGGEKLFF
j_call: TRBJ1-4
v_call: TRBV11-2
clone_size: .
d_call: .

cdr3_nt: TGTGCCAGCAGCTTAAATGGCTACAGGTTGAACACTGAAGCTTTCTTT
cdr3_aa: CASSLNGYRLNTEAFF
j_call: TRBJ1-1
v_call: TRBV7-2
clone_size: .
d_call: .

cdr3_nt: TGTGCCATCAGGCGAACTAGCGGGACACAGAACACCGGGGAGCTGTTTTTT
cdr3_aa: CAIRRTSGTQNTGELFF
j_call: TRBJ2-2
v_call: TRBV10-3
clone_size: .
d_call: TRBD2

cdr3_nt: TGCGCCAGCAGTGGGCTAGCGTCCTACGAGCAGTACTTC
cdr3_aa: CASSGLASYEQYF
j_call: TRBJ2-7
v_call: TRBV10-2
clone_size: .
d_call: .

cdr3_nt: TGTGCCAGCAGCAGCACGGGGAACACTGAAGCTTTCTTT
cdr3_aa: CASSSTGNTEAFF
j_call: TRBJ1-1
v_call: TRBV5-6
clone_size: once
d_call: .

cdr3_nt: TGTGCCAGCGGGTCGGTTGTGGATACGCAGTATTTT
cdr3_aa: CASGSVVDTQYF
j_call: TRBJ2-3
v_call: TRBV28
clone_size: .
d_call: .

cdr3_nt: TGTGCCGCCGAAGCAGGGCATGGCTACACCTTC
cdr3_aa: CAAEAGHGYTF
j_call: TRBJ1-2
v_call: TRBV7-9
clone_size: once
d_call: .

cdr3_nt: TGTGCCAGCAGCGATGGGGTAGCGGCAAATCTGTACTTC
cdr3_aa: CASSDGVAANLYF
j_call: TRBJ2-7
v_call: TRBV7-2
clone_size: .
d_call: .

cdr3_nt: TGTGCCAGCAGTCCTACAGGGAATCAGCCCCAGCATTTT
cdr3_aa: CASSPTGNQPQHF
j_call: TRBJ1-5
v_call: TRBV7-9
clone_size: once
d_call: .

cdr3_nt: TGTGCCAGTAGAATTAGGGGGAACGCTGAAGCTTTCTTT
cdr3_aa: CASRIRGNAEAFF
j_call: TRBJ1-1
v_call: TRBV19
clone_size: .
d_call: .

cdr3_nt: TGTGCCAGCTCACCCAGCCCCGGGGTCTCCTACGAGCAGTACTTC
cdr3_aa: CASSPSPGVSYEQYF
j_call: TRBJ2-7
v_call: TRBV18
clone_size: .
d_call: .

cdr3_nt: TGCACCAGCAGTCGTACCTGTTTGTGCACACGGGCCAACGTCCTGACTTTC
cdr3_aa: CTSSRTCLCTRANVLTF
j_call: TRBJ2-6
v_call: TRBV1
clone_size: .
d_call: .

cdr3_nt: TGCGCCAGCAGTGAGTCGAGGCAGGGAACTGAAGCTTTCTTT
cdr3_aa: CASSESRQGTEAFF
j_call: TRBJ1-1
v_call: TRBV10-2
clone_size: .
d_call: .

cdr3_nt: TGTGCCAGCAGCCCCGACAGCTATAGCAATCAGCCCCAGCATTTT
cdr3_aa: CASSPDSYSNQPQHF
j_call: TRBJ1-5
v_call: TRBV28
clone_size: .
d_call: .

cdr3_nt: TGTGCCAGCAGCCCGGACAGGGCCCCCTACAATGAGCAGTTCTTC
cdr3_aa: CASSPDRAPYNEQFF
j_call: TRBJ2-1
v_call: TRBV7-6
clone_size: .
d_call: TRBD1

cdr3_nt: TGTGCCTGGAGTGTGCGCGGGGGGCGTGATTTAGGAGCTTTCTTT
cdr3_aa: CAWSVRGGRDLGAFF
j_call: TRBJ1-1
v_call: TRBV30
clone_size: .
d_call: .

cdr3_nt: TGTGCCAGCAGCGGCCGGGACAGGGGTTTCGAGTTGAACACTGAAGCTTTCTTT
cdr3_aa: CASSGRDRGFELNTEAFF
j_call: TRBJ1-1
v_call: TRBV5-4
clone_size: .
d_call: TRBD1

cdr3_nt: TGTGCCTCATACACCTTGGGACAGGGCAACTATGGCTACACCTTC
cdr3_aa: CASYTLGQGNYGYTF
j_call: TRBJ1-2
v_call: TRBV30
clone_size: .
d_call: TRBD1

cdr3_nt: TGTGCCAGCAGTAAGATTAGCGGGACAGTTGACGAGCAGTACTTC
cdr3_aa: CASSKISGTVDEQYF
j_call: TRBJ2-7
v_call: TRBV6-1
clone_size: .
d_call: .

cdr3_nt: TGCGCCAGCAGCCCTAGCGGGGTAACCTACAATGAGCAGTTCTTC
cdr3_aa: CASSPSGVTYNEQFF
j_call: TRBJ2-1
v_call: TRBV5-1
clone_size: .
d_call: TRBD2

cdr3_nt: TGTGCCAGCAGTTCTCCCCCAGGGGGCAATCAGCCCCAGCATTTT
cdr3_aa: CASSSPPGGNQPQHF
j_call: TRBJ1-5
v_call: TRBV28
clone_size: .
d_call: .

cdr3_nt: TGTGCCAGCAGTACACCAACTAATGAAAAACTGTTTTTT
cdr3_aa: CASSTPTNEKLFF
j_call: TRBJ1-4
v_call: TRBV27
clone_size: .
d_call: .

cdr3_nt: TGTGCCAGCAGTGAGACTTCTTACACCGGGGAGCTGTTTTTT
cdr3_aa: CASSETSYTGELFF
j_call: TRBJ2-2
v_call: TRBV25-1
clone_size: .
d_call: .

cdr3_nt: TGTGCCAGCCAGGGAGTGGGGTCACCCCTCCACTTT
cdr3_aa: CASQGVGSPLHF
j_call: TRBJ1-6
v_call: TRBV28
clone_size: .
d_call: .

cdr3_nt: TGTGCCAGTAGTATAGGGGGCCGAGCTAACTATGGCTACACCTTC
cdr3_aa: CASSIGGRANYGYTF
j_call: TRBJ1-2
v_call: TRBV19
clone_size: .
d_call: .

cdr3_nt: TGTGCCAGTAGTACACTAGGGGGGGGAGATAGCAATCAGCCCCAGCATTTT
cdr3_aa: CASSTLGGGDSNQPQHF
j_call: TRBJ1-5
v_call: TRBV19
clone_size: .
d_call: .

cdr3_nt: TGCGCCAGCAGTGGAAGGCCGTTTTGGGGAGATACGCAGTATTTT
cdr3_aa: CASSGRPFWGDTQYF
j_call: TRBJ2-3
v_call: TRBV10-2
clone_size: .
d_call: .

cdr3_nt: TGTGCCAGCACCCAAGCGGAGGTAGCGGGGATCCGGAGGTTCTTC
cdr3_aa: CASTQAEVAGIRRFF
j_call: TRBJ2-1
v_call: TRBV6-1
clone_size: .
d_call: TRBD2

cdr3_nt: TGTGCCAGCAGCGTAGGTCTGCTAGGCAGTGAGCAGTTCTTC
cdr3_aa: CASSVGLLGSEQFF
j_call: TRBJ2-1
v_call: TRBV9
clone_size: .
d_call: .

cdr3_nt: TGTGCCAGTAGTATGGCAGGGACCTATAATTCACCCCTCCACTTT
cdr3_aa: CASSMAGTYNSPLHF
j_call: TRBJ1-6
v_call: TRBV19
clone_size: once
d_call: .

cdr3_nt: TGCGCCAGCAGCTTTGTTGGGGGCGCGGCCACTGAAGCTTTCTTT
cdr3_aa: CASSFVGGAATEAFF
j_call: TRBJ1-1
v_call: TRBV5-1
clone_size: once
d_call: .

cdr3_nt: TGCGCCAGCAGCGGTAGCGGGGGGGCTTCGGGCACAGATACGCAGTATTTT
cdr3_aa: CASSGSGGASGTDTQYF
j_call: TRBJ2-3
v_call: TRBV5-1
clone_size: .
d_call: TRBD2

cdr3_nt: TGTGCTAGTGGTTTGGACGCTACAGGAGAGCAGTTCTTC
cdr3_aa: CASGLDATGEQFF
j_call: TRBJ2-1
v_call: TRBV12-5
clone_size: .
d_call: .

cdr3_nt: TGTGCCAGCAGCGTGGGAGGGGGGCAGACACTTGATGAGCAGTACTTC
cdr3_aa: CASSVGGGQTLDEQYF
j_call: TRBJ2-7
v_call: TRBV5-4
clone_size: .
d_call: .